One sample yielded the 27 T cell receptor beta chains listed below, sequenced in a study of shared clonotypes between healthy human individuals. Data came from immunoSEQ multiplex PCR; TCRdb stores just in-frame clones and leaves some out. The sample shows around 83,000 clones, about 61% of them seen only once. The material sequenced was memory CD8+ T cells sorted from blood. Subset in this sample: CD45RO+ cells pooled with CCR7-negative TemRA cells. All receptors derive from a man aged 25-45 years in good health.

The chain employs TRBV27 and TRBJ1-5; D is uncertain. The CDR3 sequence is 15 residues long. V shed 3 bases and J shed 3 bases, with 12 bases lying between them. Germline V gives CDR1 MNHEY, CDR2 SMNVEV (reference sequence). The CDR3 loop reads CASSFSRSYNQPQHF. As DNA, the CDR3 is TGTGCCAGCAGTTTTTCCCGGAGTTACAATCAGCCCCAGCATTTT.

This clone was seen only once. V and J are TRBV5-4 and TRBJ1-1; TRBD1 matches at 7 bases. The V segment lost 0 bases and the J segment 4 bases; nucleotides outside the gene matches: 6. This CDR3 has 15 residues. Germline CDR1 reads SGHNT; CDR2 reads YYREEE (reference sequence). The CDR3 DNA sequence: TGTGCCAGCAGCTTGGACAGGGGTCTGGGCACTGAAGCTTTCTTT. It yields the protein CASSLDRGLGTEAFF.

This chain connects TRBV29-1 to TRBJ2-2; 7 bases align to TRBD2. V was clipped by 6 bases and J by 6 bases; unmatched bases: 13. This CDR3 is 15 amino acids long. Germline V gene data show CDR1 as SQVTM and CDR2 as ANQGSEA. The CDR3 is CSVRENRGDSGELFF. CDR3 nucleotide sequence: TGCAGCGTCCGGGAGAATCGGGGGGATTCCGGGGAGCTGTTTTTT.

This clone came up many times. The chain's CDR3 is CASSQEATSDYEQYF. CDR3 nucleotides: TGCGCCAGCAGCCAAGAAGCGACTAGCGACTACGAGCAGTACTTC. The chain uses TRBV4-3 and TRBJ2-7, with 8 bases that match TRBD2. The J segment lost 3 bases and the V segment lost 0 bases, leaving 4 bases of the junction unmatched. This CDR3 has 15 residues. CDR1 is LGHNA, CDR2 YSLEER, per germline.

This chain uses TRBV27 with TRBJ2-1; D unresolved. From germline, CDR1 is MNHEY and CDR2 SMNVEV (reference sequence). The germline V and J ends were trimmed by 5 bases and 6 bases, with 8 bases remaining between them. The CDR3 covers 12 residues. CDR3 DNA sequence: TGTGCCAGCAGTCGCGTTCGCAATGAGCAGTTCTTC. Encoded protein: CASSRVRNEQFF.

The V gene is TRBV11-2, the J gene TRBJ2-2; TRBD1 is a possible D gene (6 bases). The CDR3 consists of 18 residues. Germline-derived CDR1 and CDR2 are SGHAT and FQNNGV. Trimming cost V 5 bases and J 3 bases, with 22 bases left between them. This chain's CDR3 is CASSQIMRRKGDTGELFF. CDR3 sequence (DNA): TGTGCCAGCAGCCAAATCATGAGACGGAAGGGGGACACCGGGGAGCTGTTTTTT.

The chain couples TRBV18 to TRBJ2-2; D tentatively reads TRBD1 or TRBD2 (5 bases each). Trimming cost V 5 bases and J 4 bases, with 20 bases left between them. This CDR3 is 17 amino acids long. Germline V gene data show CDR1 as KGHSH and CDR2 as LQKENI. In nucleotides, the CDR3 is TGTGCCAGCTCAGCAGGGACCGCAATTTTGAGCACCGGGGAGCTGTTTTTT. It codes for CASSAGTAILSTGELFF. The full variable domain, rest sourced from reference TRBV18 and TRBJ2-2, is NAGVMQNPRHLVRRRGQEARLRCSPMKGHSHVYWYRQLPEEGLKFMVYLQKENIIDESGMPKERFSAEFPKEGPSILRIQQVVRGDSAAYFCASSAGTAILSTGELFFGEGSRLTVL.

This clone was seen more than once but under ten times. Possible read error: a much larger clone is one base away. The chain has TRBV11-2 and TRBJ2-7, with D hard to call. The CDR3 totals 12 residues. V lost 3 bases and J lost 3, with 6 bases in between. Germline-derived CDR1 and CDR2 are SGHAT and FQNNGV. This chain's CDR3 is CASSLDGYEQYF. As DNA, the CDR3 is TGTGCCAGCAGCTTGGACGGCTACGAGCAGTACTTC.

CDR3 sequence: CASSLDTYQPQHF. In nucleotides, the CDR3 is TGTGCCAGCAGCTTAGACACTTATCAGCCCCAGCATTTT. This chain joins TRBV7-8 and TRBJ1-5; no reliable D call. Trimming cost V 1 base and J 5 bases, with 6 bases left between them. This CDR3 is built from 13 residues. Per germline, CDR1 SGHVS and CDR2 FQNEAQ.

This clone occurred once. The chain joins TRBV7-9 to TRBJ2-1; D ambiguous. In germline, CDR1 is SEHNR, CDR2 FQNEAQ (reference sequence). Trimming cost V 6 bases and J 10 bases, with 16 bases left between them. The CDR3 sequence is 13 residues long. The CDR3 reads CASRSLLDLEQFF. CDR3 nucleotide sequence: TGTGCCAGCAGGAGCCTTCTGGACCTAGAGCAGTTCTTC.

The chain employs TRBV27 and TRBJ2-7; no clear D gene. The germline V and J ends were trimmed by 2 bases and 3 bases, with 11 bases remaining between them. Per germline, CDR1 MNHEY and CDR2 SMNVEV (reference sequence). The CDR3 is 14 residues long. Here the CDR3 DNA reads TGTGCCAGCAGTTTACACTGGCGTTTCTACGAGCAGTACTTC. This encodes CASSLHWRFYEQYF.

V is TRBV6-5 and J is TRBJ2-7; 8 nucleotides line up with TRBD2. This CDR3 is 14 amino acids long. Germline CDR1 is MNHEY and CDR2 is SVGAGI. The V gene end was trimmed by 6 bases and the J gene end by 3 bases; junction bases not matched to a gene: 7. CDR3 bases: TGTGCCAGCAGCTGGGGGGGGACTAGCTACGAGCAGTACTTC. It codes for CASSWGGTSYEQYF.

This chain connects TRBV5-8 to TRBJ1-2; D remains ambiguous. Germline CDR1 SGHTS, CDR2 YDEGEE. This CDR3 has 12 residues. V was shortened by 4 bases and J by 6 bases, with 10 bases between the two germline ends. CDR3 coding DNA: TGTGCCAGCAGCCCAAGGTCCCATGGCTACACCTTC. Translation: CASSPRSHGYTF.

The rearrangement uses TRBV11-2 and TRBJ2-7; D is undetermined. Germline CDR1 SGHAT, CDR2 FQNNGV. The CDR3 contains 10 residues. V was shortened by 4 bases and J by 6 bases, with 4 bases between the two germline ends. The CDR3 region is CASSSSEQYF. In DNA form, the CDR3 reads TGTGCCAGCAGCTCTAGCGAGCAGTACTTC.

This clone was seen repeatedly, ten times or more. This chain uses TRBV10-1 with TRBJ1-1, with D tentatively TRBD1 (6 bases). This CDR3 region has 14 residues. V was clipped by 5 bases and J by 1 base, with 11 bases between them. CDR1 is WNHNN, CDR2 SYGVQD, per germline (reference sequence). CDR3 in amino acids: CASSRDTANTEAFF. CDR3 coding DNA: TGCGCCAGCAGTAGGGACACTGCGAACACTGAAGCTTTCTTT.

This chain joins TRBV25-1 and TRBJ2-2, with 7 bases lining up with TRBD2. V dropped 1 base and J dropped 4; count of bases not matched to a gene: 3. The length of the CDR3 is 15 residues. Germline loops: CDR1 MGHDK, CDR2 SYGVNS. CDR3 coding DNA: TGTGCCAGCAGTGAATCAGCTAGCGGCACCGGGGAGCTGTTTTTT. It is translated as CASSESASGTGELFF.

The chain combines TRBV28 with TRBJ1-1; TRBD1 might be the D (5 bases). The CDR3 is made up of 14 amino acids. Trimming took off 7 bases at V and 4 bases at J, with 16 bases between the two ends. Germline V gene data show CDR1 as MDHEN and CDR2 as SYDVKM. The CDR3 region is CASTVAGAGTEAFF. CDR3 nucleotide sequence: TGTGCCAGCACCGTAGCTGGGGCTGGCACTGAAGCTTTCTTT.

This clone was detected ten times or more. J is TRBJ2-1 and V is TRBV6-5, with D possibly being TRBD2 (6 bases). Germline loops: CDR1 MNHEY, CDR2 SVGAGI. The V gene lost 6 bases and the J gene lost 6 bases, with 9 bases spanning the gap. This CDR3 has 12 amino acids. The CDR3 loop reads CASRSLANEQFF. CDR3 DNA sequence: TGTGCCAGCAGGTCACTAGCCAATGAGCAGTTCTTC.

The chain carries TRBV5-1 and TRBJ2-3, with D hard to call. The length of the CDR3 is 16 residues. Germline CDR1 SGHRS, CDR2 YFSETQ. Trimming stripped 2 bases from V and 2 bases from J, with 15 bases between. For the CDR3, the DNA is TGCGCCAGCAGCTTAGGGCAGACCCTACTCACAGATACGCAGTATTTT. Translated: CASSLGQTLLTDTQYF.

This clone came up once. The V gene is TRBV4-1, the J gene TRBJ2-5; TRBD2 agrees at 9 bases. Germline CDR1 is MGHRA and CDR2 is YSYEKL. This CDR3 contains 20 residues. V lost 2 bases to trimming and J lost 1 base; unmatched junction nucleotides: 17. The CDR3 region has the DNA TGCGCCAGCAGCCAATTGGCGCTAGCGGGACCTCTGGACCTCCAAGAGACCCAGTACTTC. Protein: CASSQLALAGPLDLQETQYF.

V gene TRBV11-2 combines with J gene TRBJ2-7, with a weak D call TRBD1 (6 bases). Germline-derived CDR1 and CDR2 are SGHAT and FQNNGV. V gave up 1 base and J gave up 0 bases, with 16 bases separating them. This CDR3 is 17 amino acids long. This chain's CDR3 is CASSLGLLRDTSYEQYF. DNA for the CDR3: TGTGCCAGCAGCTTAGGGCTCCTCCGGGACACCTCCTACGAGCAGTACTTC. Filled out from reference TRBV11-2 and TRBJ2-7, the complete variable domain reads EAGVAQSPRYKIIEKRQSVAFWCNPISGHATLYWYQQILGQGPKLLIQFQNNGVVDDSQLPKDRFSAERLKGVDSTLKIQPAKLEDSAVYLCASSLGLLRDTSYEQYFGPGTRLTVT.

The J gene is TRBJ2-5, the V gene TRBV19; D possibly corresponds to TRBD2 (5 bases). The CDR3 spans 13 residues. Trimming stripped 5 bases from V and 3 bases from J, with 10 bases between. In germline, CDR1 is LNHDA, CDR2 SQIVND (reference sequence). In nucleotides, the CDR3 is TGTGCCAGTAGTGACTACTGGAAAGAGACCCAGTACTTC. Protein: CASSDYWKETQYF.

The rearrangement uses TRBV7-9 and TRBJ2-5; 7 positions match TRBD1. J was trimmed by 3 bases and V by 7 bases; bases with no gene match: 11. Germline-derived CDR1 and CDR2 are SEHNR and FQNEAQ (reference sequence). The CDR3 has 15 amino acids. CDR3 region: CASTDLPGTEETQYF. CDR3 sequence (DNA): TGTGCCAGCACTGACCTACCCGGGACAGAAGAGACCCAGTACTTC.

The chain has TRBV12-5 and TRBJ2-1, with D possibly matching TRBD1 (6 bases). CDR1 and CDR2 from the germline V gene are LGHNT and FRNRAP. The ends were cut back, 6 bases at V and 4 bases at J, with 10 bases in the middle. There are 13 residues in the CDR3. CDR3 nucleotide sequence: TGTGCTAGTGGCCTGGACAGATACAATGAGCAGTTCTTC. Its translation: CASGLDRYNEQFF.

This clone was counted a few times. The chain combines TRBV5-1 with TRBJ1-2, with a possible D match to TRBD1 (5 bases). V gave up 4 bases and J gave up 2 bases, with 15 bases separating them. In germline, CDR1 is SGHRS, CDR2 YFSETQ. The CDR3 loop spans 15 amino acids. The CDR3 loop reads CASSPRDSANYGYTF. CDR3 in DNA: TGCGCCAGCAGCCCTCGGGACTCCGCCAACTATGGCTACACCTTC. The variable domain in full, completed from reference TRBV5-1 and TRBJ1-2, reads KAGVTQTPRYLIKTRGQQVTLSCSPISGHRSVSWYQQTPGQGLQFLFEYFSETQRNKGNFPGRFSGRQFSNSRSEMNVSTLELGDSALYLCASSPRDSANYGYTFGSGTRLTVV.

The chain carries TRBV5-1 and TRBJ1-1; no reliable D call. CDR1 is SGHRS, CDR2 YFSETQ, per germline. Trimming removed 3 bases at V and 4 bases at J, with 7 bases between. There are 12 residues in the CDR3. CDR3 in amino acids: CASSSDLTEAFF. CDR3 coding DNA: TGCGCCAGCAGCTCGGATCTCACTGAAGCTTTCTTT.

The chain recombines TRBV15 with TRBJ2-5, with 9 bases lining up with TRBD2. With 6 bases clipped from V and 5 bases from J, the junction kept 10 bases outside the gene matches. The CDR3 covers 15 residues. CDR1 LNHNV and CDR2 YYDKDF come from the germline V gene (reference sequence). CDR3 amino acids: CATRLSAGGLETQYF. The CDR3 nucleotides are TGTGCCACCAGGCTGTCGGCGGGAGGGCTCGAGACCCAGTACTTC.